This entry lists 28 T cell receptor beta chains sequenced from one sample in a study of blood T cell repertoires in COVID-19. Assay used: immunoSEQ multiplex PCR; TCRdb lists only in-frame clones, some missing. The sample has over 150,000 clones; roughly 89% are singletons. The sample consisted of peripheral blood. These receptors all stem from a woman aged 60 to 75 who had recovered from COVID-19.

V gene TRBV4-1 combines with J gene TRBJ1-1; D might be TRBD1 (5 bases). The CDR3 length is 13 residues. Germline V lookup: CDR1 MGHRA, CDR2 YSYEKL. V lost 4 bases and J 5 bases, leaving 11 bases between the germline ends. The CDR3 spells CASSLWGETEAFF. The CDR3 DNA reads TGCGCCAGCAGCCTTTGGGGGGAAACTGAAGCTTTCTTT.

This clone was picked up one time. The chain couples TRBV14 to TRBJ1-6; no clear D. Trimming cost V 4 bases and J 6 bases, with 16 bases left between them. From germline, CDR1 is SGHDN and CDR2 FVKESK. This CDR3 is built from 16 residues. The CDR3 is CASSRTRASPNSPLHF. In DNA, the CDR3 is TGTGCCAGCAGCCGAACGAGGGCCAGCCCTAATTCACCCCTCCACTTT.

This clone came up a few times. The J gene is TRBJ2-7, the V gene TRBV3-1 (or the pseudogene TRBV3-2), with D unresolved. Between the trimmed V and J ends, which lost 2 bases and 5 bases, there was a span of 13 bases. The CDR3 spans 14 residues. Germline V gene lookup returns CDR1 LGHDT and CDR2 YNNKEL (reference sequence). The CDR3 nucleotides are TGTGCCAGCAGCCAATTCGGTTTGGGCCACGAGCAGTACTTC. It encodes CASSQFGLGHEQYF.

The V and J genes are TRBV10-1 and TRBJ2-3, with 8 bases aligning to TRBD1. Germline CDR1 WNHNN, CDR2 SYGVQD (reference sequence). This CDR3 is built from 12 residues. Trimming at V came to 6 bases and at J to 8 bases, leaving 4 bases not matched to a gene. CDR3 sequence reads: CASSLDRGTQYF. As DNA, the CDR3 is TGCGCCAGCAGCCTCGACAGGGGTACGCAGTATTTT.

The V call is TRBV5-1, the J call TRBJ2-7; possibly TRBD1 for D (5 bases). The CDR3 runs to 13 residues. Germline CDR1 reads SGHRS; CDR2 reads YFSETQ. Deletions cut 4 bases from V and 1 base from J, with 9 bases between. CDR3 sequence (DNA): TGCGCCAGCAGCCCGGACAATTCCTACGAGCAGTACTTC. Protein product: CASSPDNSYEQYF.

The chain has TRBV3-1 (or the pseudogene TRBV3-2) and TRBJ1-5; no definite D call. Trimming removed 0 bases at V and 5 bases at J, with 8 bases between. The CDR3 totals 14 residues. Germline CDR1 is LGHDT and CDR2 is YNNKEL (reference sequence). CDR3 region: CASSQDLVDQPQHF. The CDR3, as DNA: TGTGCCAGCAGCCAAGATCTTGTTGATCAGCCCCAGCATTTT.

The chain carries TRBV5-4 and TRBJ1-1; 9 bases map to TRBD1. The germline CDR1 and CDR2 sequences are SGHNT and YYREEE (reference sequence). CDR3 length equals 15 residues. With 4 bases clipped from V and 4 bases from J, the junction kept 8 bases outside the gene matches. CDR3 sequence: CASSIRDREITEAFF. In DNA, the CDR3 is TGTGCCAGCAGCATCCGGGACAGGGAAATCACTGAAGCTTTCTTT.

This clone was seen only once. The chain is built from TRBV5-7 and TRBJ1-3, with TRBD1 identical over 7 bases. TRBV5-7 is sorted into the ORF group, with uncertain function. V lost 1 base, J lost 4 bases, and 14 bases stayed unmatched. The CDR3 is made up of 18 amino acids. In DNA form, the CDR3 reads TGTGCCAGCAGCTTGTCGGCTGGGCAGGGGGTCCGCGGAAACACCATATATTTT. Translation: CASSLSAGQGVRGNTIYF.

J is TRBJ1-2 and V is TRBV6-5; D perhaps matches TRBD1 (5 bases). Germline V CDR1 and CDR2: MNHEY, SVGAGI. V lost 8 bases, J lost 0 bases, and 10 bases lay in between. This CDR3 spans 13 amino acids. CDR3 protein: CASQGGTNYGYTF. CDR3 bases: TGTGCCAGCCAGGGAGGCACTAACTATGGCTACACCTTC.

The V gene is TRBV20-1, the J gene TRBJ2-2, with a weak D call TRBD1 (6 bases). CDR3 length equals 13 residues. CDR1 is DFQATT, CDR2 SNEGSKA, per germline (reference sequence). Trimming removed 3 bases from V and 3 bases from J, with 8 bases in between. This chain's CDR3 is CSASYRDTGELFF. The CDR3 DNA reads as TGCAGTGCTAGTTACAGGGACACCGGGGAGCTGTTTTTT.

CDR3 sequence reads: CASNTDRVSEKLFF. In nucleotides, the CDR3 is TGTGCCAGCAATACCGACAGGGTCAGTGAAAAACTGTTTTTT. V is TRBV2 and J is TRBJ1-4; 7 nucleotides match TRBD1. Germline V gene lookup returns CDR1 SNHLY and CDR2 FYNNEI. V shed 7 bases, J shed 7 bases, and the junction held 9 bases outside the gene matches. CDR3 length: 14 amino acids.

The DNA for the CDR3 is TGTGCCAGCAGTCTACAGGGGGCCGGCTATGGCTACACCTTC. Protein product: CASSLQGAGYGYTF. The V and J genes are TRBV28 and TRBJ1-2, with 9 bases identical to TRBD1. The CDR3 runs to 14 residues. Trimming at V came to 5 bases and at J to 4 bases, leaving 5 bases not matched to a gene. Germline V gene lookup returns CDR1 MDHEN and CDR2 SYDVKM.

This clone was recorded once. The chain is built from TRBV7-9 and TRBJ2-7; the match to TRBD2 covers 10 bases. The CDR3 loop spans 15 amino acids. V lost 5 bases, J lost 4 bases, and 8 bases stayed unmatched. Germline CDR1 is SEHNR and CDR2 is FQNEAQ (reference sequence). Here the CDR3 reads CASSPLAGVGYEQYF. CDR3 sequence (DNA): TGTGCCAGCAGCCCCCTAGCGGGGGTCGGATACGAGCAGTACTTC.

The rearrangement joins TRBV12-3 or TRBV12-4 to TRBJ1-2; TRBD1 agrees at 7 bases. The CDR3 is 13 amino acids. V was pared by 5 bases and J by 4 bases, with 4 bases of the junction left unmatched. This CDR3 is CASSVQGSYGYTF. For the CDR3, the DNA is TGTGCCAGCAGTGTACAGGGGTCCTATGGCTACACCTTC.

There are a few counts of this clone. The chain joins TRBV27 to TRBJ2-2, with D perhaps matching TRBD1 (7 bases). The CDR3 runs 16 residues. Germline CDR1 MNHEY, CDR2 SMNVEV (reference sequence). V was cut by 7 bases and J by 4 bases, with 19 bases left in between. The CDR3 bases are TGTGCCAGCACCAAGTTTGCCCAGGGGGGCACCGGGGAGCTGTTTTTT. The encoded protein is CASTKFAQGGTGELFF.

The CDR3: CASKGGRGGETQYF. CDR3 nucleotides: TGTGCCAGCAAAGGGGGAAGGGGTGGGGAGACCCAGTACTTC. This sequence joins TRBV2 and TRBJ2-5; possible D gene TRBD1, 6 bases. The germline CDR1 and CDR2 sequences are SNHLY and FYNNEI. V lost 7 bases, J lost 5 bases, and 17 bases lay in between. The CDR3 contains 14 residues.

The chain carries TRBV10-3 and TRBJ2-3; TRBD2 might be the D (6 bases). This CDR3 is 13 amino acids long. Trimming took off 0 bases at V and 10 bases at J, with 11 bases between the two ends. The V gene's germline CDR1 is ENHRY and CDR2 SYGVKD. The CDR3 sequence is CAISESTRGPQYF. CDR3 sequence (DNA): TGTGCCATCAGTGAGTCGACTAGAGGTCCGCAGTATTTT.

The rearrangement links TRBV6-5 to TRBJ2-3, with TRBD1 matching 7 bases. The J segment lost 1 base and the V segment lost 0 bases, leaving 4 bases of the junction unmatched. The CDR3 length is 16 residues. The germline gives CDR1 MNHEY, CDR2 SVGAGI. CDR3 DNA: TGTGCCAGCAGTTACTCCTACAGGGGAGGCACAGATACGCAGTATTTT. This sequence encodes CASSYSYRGGTDTQYF.

The rearrangement links TRBV28 to TRBJ2-1; TRBD1 agrees at 11 bases. Germline values: CDR1 MDHEN, CDR2 SYDVKM. The CDR3 is made up of 14 amino acids. This CDR3 reads CASFRDRGITNQFF. The CDR3 DNA reads as TGTGCTAGTTTTCGGGACAGGGGGATAACGAACCAGTTCTTC. Full variable domain (rest looked up from reference TRBV28 and TRBJ2-1): DVKVTQSSRYLVKRTGEKVFLECVQDMDHENMFWYRQDPGLGLRLIYFSYDVKMKEKGDIPEGYSVSREKKERFSLILESASTNQTSMYLCASFRDRGITNQFFGPGTRLTVL.

The gene calls are TRBV6-6 and TRBJ2-2; 7 bases line up with TRBD2. Germline trimming cut 5 bases from V and 7 bases from J; bases unmatched to any gene: 7. CDR1 and CDR2 (germline): MNHNY, SVGAGI (reference sequence). The CDR3 is 14 residues long. The CDR3 region is CASSITSSGGELFF. The DNA for the CDR3 is TGTGCCAGCAGTATTACCTCTAGCGGCGGGGAGCTGTTTTTT.

The chain combines TRBV7-9 with TRBJ2-2, with 8 bases identical to TRBD2. This CDR3 region has 17 residues. V lost 2 bases to trimming and J lost 0 bases; unmatched junction nucleotides: 5. Germline V gene data show CDR1 as SEHNR and CDR2 as FQNEAQ (reference sequence). The CDR3 loop is CASSLSFGRANTGELFF. CDR3 bases: TGTGCCAGCAGCTTATCATTCGGGAGGGCGAACACCGGGGAGCTGTTTTTT.

A remark on this clone: At one end the junction does not follow the germline gene, possibly because of a read error. V usage is TRBV29-1 and J usage is TRBJ2-1, with TRBD1 as a possible D gene (6 bases). The CDR3 sequence is 12 residues long. Looked up from germline, CDR1 is SQVTM and CDR2 is ANQGSEA. This chain's CDR3 is CSVHDRFVEQFF. The CDR3 nucleotides are TGTTCGGTCCACGACAGGTTCGTGGAGCAGTTCTTC.

The chain employs TRBV1 and TRBJ2-7; no check of the table's D call, TRBD2, against the DNA was made. TRBV1 is reported as a pseudogene. This CDR3 is 16 amino acids long. The CDR3 sequence: CTSSQDNAGTTYEQYF. Written as DNA, the CDR3 is TGCACCAGCAGCCAAGATAACGCGGGGACCACCTACGAGCAGTACTTC.

This chain uses TRBV5-1 with TRBJ2-5; 10 positions match TRBD1. Germline loops: CDR1 SGHRS, CDR2 YFSETQ. There are 13 residues in the CDR3. Trimming took 5 bases from V and 8 from J; bases not matched to a gene: 6. The CDR3 bases are TGCGCCAGCAGGATCGACAGGGGGCCCACCCAGTACTTC. It codes for CASRIDRGPTQYF.

The chain links TRBV7-9 to TRBJ1-1; a weak D match, TRBD1 (6 bases). Trimming shortened V by 3 bases and J by 2 bases, and 16 bases separated the two germline ends. Per germline, CDR1 SEHNR and CDR2 FQNEAQ (reference sequence). This CDR3 has 16 amino acids. The CDR3 sequence: CASSLVFDRLNTEAFF. The CDR3 DNA is TGTGCCAGCAGCTTGGTCTTCGACAGGCTAAACACTGAAGCTTTCTTT.

This chain connects TRBV4-1 to TRBJ1-5; D perhaps matches TRBD1 (5 bases). The CDR3 spans 15 residues. V was trimmed by 0 bases and J by 2 bases, leaving 8 bases between them. In germline, CDR1 is MGHRA, CDR2 YSYEKL. CDR3 loop: CASSQDYRRNQPQHF. The CDR3 DNA reads TGCGCCAGCAGCCAAGATTACAGGCGCAATCAGCCCCAGCATTTT.

This chain joins TRBV10-1 and TRBJ2-7; perhaps TRBD2 as D (6 bases). In germline, CDR1 is WNHNN, CDR2 SYGVQD (reference sequence). The CDR3 covers 14 residues. The germline V and J ends were trimmed by 2 bases and 1 base, with 9 bases remaining between them. The CDR3 coding sequence is TGCGCCAGCAGTGAGAGCGGGCGATCCTACGAGCAGTACTTC. As protein: CASSESGRSYEQYF.

The J gene is TRBJ1-1, the V gene TRBV15, with TRBD1 as a possible D gene (6 bases). Trimming pared 1 base from V and 1 base from J, leaving 13 bases between. This CDR3 is built from 16 residues. The germline gives CDR1 LNHNV, CDR2 YYDKDF (reference sequence). The CDR3 nucleotides are TGTGCCACCAGCAGAGTTGCAGGGGCCGGGAACACTGAAGCTTTCTTT. Amino acid sequence: CATSRVAGAGNTEAFF.